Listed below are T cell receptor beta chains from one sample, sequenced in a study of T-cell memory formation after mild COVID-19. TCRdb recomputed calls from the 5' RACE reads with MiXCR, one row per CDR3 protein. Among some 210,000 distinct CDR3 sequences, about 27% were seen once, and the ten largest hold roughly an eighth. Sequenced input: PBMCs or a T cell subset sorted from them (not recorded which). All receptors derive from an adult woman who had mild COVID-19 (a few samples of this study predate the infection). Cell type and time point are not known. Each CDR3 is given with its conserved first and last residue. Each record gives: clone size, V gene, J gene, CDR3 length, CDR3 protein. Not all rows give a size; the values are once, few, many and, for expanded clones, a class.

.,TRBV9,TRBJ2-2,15,CASSAGLASPGELFF
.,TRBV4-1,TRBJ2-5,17,CASSQGMTSGEQETQYF
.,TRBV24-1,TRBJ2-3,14,CATTPSGTTDTQYF
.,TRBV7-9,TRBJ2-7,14,CASSPRVGTYEQYF
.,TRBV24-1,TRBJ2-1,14,CATSVSGVYNEQFF
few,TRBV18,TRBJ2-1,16,CASSQRTSGFYNEQFF
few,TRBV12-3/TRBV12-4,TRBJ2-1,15,CASSLFHYSYNEQFF
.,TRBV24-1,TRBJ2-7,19,CATSDLAMRCEGPSYEQYF
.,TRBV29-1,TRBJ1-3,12,CSGTVSGNTIYF
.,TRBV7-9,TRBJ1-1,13,CASSPTGGSVAFF
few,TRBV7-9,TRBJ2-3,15,CASSLRTVNTDTQYF
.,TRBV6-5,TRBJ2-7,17,CASSSTLPGGAAHEQYF
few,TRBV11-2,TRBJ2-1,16,CASSPFSGGIYNEQFF
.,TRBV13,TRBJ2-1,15,CASSNSGGAYNEQFF
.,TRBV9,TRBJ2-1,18,CASSPTLGLAGGRDEQFF
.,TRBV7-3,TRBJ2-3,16,CASSFRTSATSDTQYF
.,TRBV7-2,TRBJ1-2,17,CASSSYPGTTGIEGYTF
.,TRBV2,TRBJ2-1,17,CASTGTSGGFSYNEQFF
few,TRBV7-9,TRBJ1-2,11,CASSLDEGYTF
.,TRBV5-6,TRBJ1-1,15,CASSWATELNTEAFF
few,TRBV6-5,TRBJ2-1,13,CASSYSQGSEQFF
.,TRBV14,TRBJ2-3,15,CASNSNGGAPDTQYF
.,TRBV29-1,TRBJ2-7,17,CSVGEPRKRTGIWEQYF
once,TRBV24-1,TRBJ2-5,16,CATSEMGQGDQETQYF
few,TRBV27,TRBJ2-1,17,CASSPPSGSTSYNEQFF
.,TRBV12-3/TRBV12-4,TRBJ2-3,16,CASSPRVAGITDTQYF
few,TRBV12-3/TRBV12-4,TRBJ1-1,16,CASSPTPGPLGTEAFF
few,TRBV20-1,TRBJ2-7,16,CSARSGFQGAAYEQYF
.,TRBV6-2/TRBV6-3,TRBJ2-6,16,CASRSPGGSGANVLTF
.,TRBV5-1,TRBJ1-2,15,CASSLAGEGYYGYTF
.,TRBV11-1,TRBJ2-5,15,CASSLGDRGGETQYF
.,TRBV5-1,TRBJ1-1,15,CASSLLTGLDTEAFF
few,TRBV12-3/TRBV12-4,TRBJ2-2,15,CASRQQGVGTGELFF
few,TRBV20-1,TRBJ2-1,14,CSALYGGRAVEQFF
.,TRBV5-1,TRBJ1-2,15,CASRTSRDRGDGYTF
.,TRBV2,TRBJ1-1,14,CASTGGGMNTEAFF
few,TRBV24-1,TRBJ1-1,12,CATSNTGGRAFF
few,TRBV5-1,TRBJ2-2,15,CASREDPSNTGELFF
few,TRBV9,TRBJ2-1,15,CASSTSGLSYNEQFF
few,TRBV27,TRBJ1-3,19,CASSSSFLEGAYSGNTIYF
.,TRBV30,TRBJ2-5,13,CAWRWGVQETQYF
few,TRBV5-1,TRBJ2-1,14,CASRVGQGTNEQFF
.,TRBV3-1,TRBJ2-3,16,CASSLSILAGTDTQYF